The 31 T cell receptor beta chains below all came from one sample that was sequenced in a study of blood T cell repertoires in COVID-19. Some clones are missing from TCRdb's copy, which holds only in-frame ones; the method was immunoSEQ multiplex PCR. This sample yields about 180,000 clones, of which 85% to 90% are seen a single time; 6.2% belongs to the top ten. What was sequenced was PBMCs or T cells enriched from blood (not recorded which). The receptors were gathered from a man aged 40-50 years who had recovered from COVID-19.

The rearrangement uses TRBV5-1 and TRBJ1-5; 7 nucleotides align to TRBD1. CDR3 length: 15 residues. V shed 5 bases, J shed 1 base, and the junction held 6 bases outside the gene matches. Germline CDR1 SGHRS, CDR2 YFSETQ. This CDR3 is CASSLTGESNQPQHF. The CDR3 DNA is TGCGCCAGCAGTCTAACAGGGGAGAGCAATCAGCCCCAGCATTTT.

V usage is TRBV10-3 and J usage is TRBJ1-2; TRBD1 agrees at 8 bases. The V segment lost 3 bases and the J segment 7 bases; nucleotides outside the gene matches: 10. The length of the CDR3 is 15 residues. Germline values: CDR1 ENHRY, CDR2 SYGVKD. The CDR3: CAISDPDRGFSGYTF. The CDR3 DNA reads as TGTGCCATCAGTGACCCCGACAGGGGTTTTAGTGGCTACACCTTC.

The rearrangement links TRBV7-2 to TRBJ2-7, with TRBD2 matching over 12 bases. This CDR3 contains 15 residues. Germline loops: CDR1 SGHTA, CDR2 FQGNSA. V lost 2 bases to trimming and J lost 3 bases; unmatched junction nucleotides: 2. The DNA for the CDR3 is TGTGCCAGCAGCTTAAGGACTAGCGGGGTCTACGAGCAGTACTTC. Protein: CASSLRTSGVYEQYF.

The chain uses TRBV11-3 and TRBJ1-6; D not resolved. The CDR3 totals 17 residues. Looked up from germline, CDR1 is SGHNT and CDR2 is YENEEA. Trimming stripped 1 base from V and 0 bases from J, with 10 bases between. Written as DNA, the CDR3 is TGTGCCAGCAGCTTAGGAGCCGGGAGCTCCTATAATTCACCCCTCCACTTT. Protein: CASSLGAGSSYNSPLHF. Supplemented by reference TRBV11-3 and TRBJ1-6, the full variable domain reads EAGVVQSPRYKIIEKKQPVAFWCNPISGHNTLYWYLQNLGQGPELLIRYENEEAVDDSQLPKDRFSAERLKGVDSTLKIQPAELGDSAVYLCASSLGAGSSYNSPLHFGNGTRLTVT.

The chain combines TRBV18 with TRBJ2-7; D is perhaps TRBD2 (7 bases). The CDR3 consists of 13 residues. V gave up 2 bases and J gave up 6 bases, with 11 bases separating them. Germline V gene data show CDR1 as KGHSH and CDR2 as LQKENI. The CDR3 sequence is CASSPLRGAEQYF. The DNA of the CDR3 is TGTGCCAGCTCACCATTACGGGGGGCCGAGCAGTACTTC.

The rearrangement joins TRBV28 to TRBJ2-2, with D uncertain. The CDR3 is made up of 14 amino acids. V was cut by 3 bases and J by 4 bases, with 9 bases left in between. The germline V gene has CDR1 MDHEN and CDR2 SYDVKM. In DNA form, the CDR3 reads TGTGCCAGCAGTTTTCTGCCCAGCACCGGGGAGCTGTTTTTT. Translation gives CASSFLPSTGELFF.

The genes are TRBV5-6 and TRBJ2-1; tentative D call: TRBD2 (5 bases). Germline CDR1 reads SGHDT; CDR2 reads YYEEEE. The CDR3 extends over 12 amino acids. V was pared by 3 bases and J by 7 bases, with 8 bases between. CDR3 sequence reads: CASSSTGNEQFF. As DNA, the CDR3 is TGTGCCAGCAGCTCCACGGGGAATGAGCAGTTCTTC.

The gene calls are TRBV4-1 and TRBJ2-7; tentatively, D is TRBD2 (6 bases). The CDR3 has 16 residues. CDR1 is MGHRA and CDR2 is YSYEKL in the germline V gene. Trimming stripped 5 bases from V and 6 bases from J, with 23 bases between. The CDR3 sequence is CASSYAKGAGISEQYF. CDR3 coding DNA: TGCGCCAGCAGCTACGCCAAAGGGGCGGGAATTAGCGAGCAGTACTTC.

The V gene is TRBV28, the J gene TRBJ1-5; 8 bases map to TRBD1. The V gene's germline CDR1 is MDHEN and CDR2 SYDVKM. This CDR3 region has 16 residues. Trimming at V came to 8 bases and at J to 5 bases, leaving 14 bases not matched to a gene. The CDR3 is CASRHGGQGADQPQHF. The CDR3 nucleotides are TGTGCCAGCCGCCATGGAGGGCAGGGGGCGGATCAGCCCCAGCATTTT. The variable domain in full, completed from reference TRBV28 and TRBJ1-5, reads DVKVTQSSRYLVKRTGEKVFLECVQDMDHENMFWYRQDPGLGLRLIYFSYDVKMKEKGDIPEGYSVSREKKERFSLILESASTNQTSMYLCASRHGGQGADQPQHFGDGTRLSIL.

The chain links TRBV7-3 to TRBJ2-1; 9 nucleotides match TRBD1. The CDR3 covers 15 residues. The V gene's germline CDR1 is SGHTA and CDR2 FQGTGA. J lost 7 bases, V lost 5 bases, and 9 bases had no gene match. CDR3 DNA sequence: TGTGCCAGCAGCCCGGCCGGGACAGGGAAGAATGAGCAGTTCTTC. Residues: CASSPAGTGKNEQFF.

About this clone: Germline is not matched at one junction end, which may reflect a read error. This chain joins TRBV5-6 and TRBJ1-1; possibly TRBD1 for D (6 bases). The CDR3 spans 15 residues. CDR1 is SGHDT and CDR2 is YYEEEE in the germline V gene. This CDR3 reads CASNLDSRMNTEAFF. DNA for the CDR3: TGTGCCAGCAACTTGGACAGTCGTATGAACACTGAAGCTTTCTTT.

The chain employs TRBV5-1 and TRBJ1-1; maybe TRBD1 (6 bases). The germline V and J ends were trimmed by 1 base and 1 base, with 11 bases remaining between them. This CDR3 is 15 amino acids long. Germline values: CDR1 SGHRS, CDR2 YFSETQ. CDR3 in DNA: TGCGCCAGCAGCTTGATCATGGGACAGAACACTGAAGCTTTCTTT. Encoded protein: CASSLIMGQNTEAFF.

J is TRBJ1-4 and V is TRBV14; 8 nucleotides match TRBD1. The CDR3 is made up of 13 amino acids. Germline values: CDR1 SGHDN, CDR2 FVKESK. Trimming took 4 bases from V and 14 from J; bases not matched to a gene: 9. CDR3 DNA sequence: TGTGCCAGCAGCCTCGGACAGGGTTACAGGCTGTTTTTT. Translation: CASSLGQGYRLFF.

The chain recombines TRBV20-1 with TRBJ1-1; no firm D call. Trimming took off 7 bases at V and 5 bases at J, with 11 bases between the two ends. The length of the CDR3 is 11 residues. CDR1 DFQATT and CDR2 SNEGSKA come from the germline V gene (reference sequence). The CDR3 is CSGQRETEAFF. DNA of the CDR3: TGCAGTGGTCAGAGGGAGACTGAAGCTTTCTTT.

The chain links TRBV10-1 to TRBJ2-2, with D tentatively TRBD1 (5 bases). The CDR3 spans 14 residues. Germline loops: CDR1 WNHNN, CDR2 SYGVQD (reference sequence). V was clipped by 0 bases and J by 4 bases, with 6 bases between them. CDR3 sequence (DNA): TGCGCCAGCAGTGAGTCGGGGCCCACCGGGGAGCTGTTTTTT. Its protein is CASSESGPTGELFF.

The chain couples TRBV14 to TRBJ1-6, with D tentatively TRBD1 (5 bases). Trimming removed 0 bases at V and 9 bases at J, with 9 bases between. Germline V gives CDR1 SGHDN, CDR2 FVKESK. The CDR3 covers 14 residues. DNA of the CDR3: TGTGCCAGCAGCCAAGACTTAAGGGGTTCACCCCTCCACTTT. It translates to CASSQDLRGSPLHF.

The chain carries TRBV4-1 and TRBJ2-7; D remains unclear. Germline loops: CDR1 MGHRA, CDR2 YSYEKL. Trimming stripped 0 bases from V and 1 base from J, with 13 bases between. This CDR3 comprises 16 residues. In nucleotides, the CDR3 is TGCGCCAGCAGCCAAGAAATGGTGAGGCGATCCTACGAGCAGTACTTC. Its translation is CASSQEMVRRSYEQYF.

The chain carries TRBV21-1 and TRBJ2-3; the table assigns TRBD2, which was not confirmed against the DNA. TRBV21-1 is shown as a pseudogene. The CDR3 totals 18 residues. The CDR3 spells CASSKRGETLATTDTQYF. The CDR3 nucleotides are TGTGCCAGCAGCAAAAGGGGGGAGACACTAGCGACCACAGATACGCAGTATTTT.

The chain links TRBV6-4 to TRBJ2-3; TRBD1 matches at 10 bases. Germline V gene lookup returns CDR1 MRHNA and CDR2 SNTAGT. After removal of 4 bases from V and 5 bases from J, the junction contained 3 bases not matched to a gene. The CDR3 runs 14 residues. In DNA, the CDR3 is TGTGCCAGCAGTGGGGACAGGGGAGGAGATACGCAGTATTTT. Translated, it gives CASSGDRGGDTQYF.

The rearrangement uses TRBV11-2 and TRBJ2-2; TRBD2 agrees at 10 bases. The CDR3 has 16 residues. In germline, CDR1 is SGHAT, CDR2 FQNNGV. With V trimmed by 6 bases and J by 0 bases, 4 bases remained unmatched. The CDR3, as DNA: TGTGCCAGCAGAAAAGCGGGGGGGACGAACACCGGGGAGCTGTTTTTT. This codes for CASRKAGGTNTGELFF. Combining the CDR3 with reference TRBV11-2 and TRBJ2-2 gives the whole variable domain EAGVAQSPRYKIIEKRQSVAFWCNPISGHATLYWYQQILGQGPKLLIQFQNNGVVDDSQLPKDRFSAERLKGVDSTLKIQPAKLEDSAVYLCASRKAGGTNTGELFFGEGSRLTVL.

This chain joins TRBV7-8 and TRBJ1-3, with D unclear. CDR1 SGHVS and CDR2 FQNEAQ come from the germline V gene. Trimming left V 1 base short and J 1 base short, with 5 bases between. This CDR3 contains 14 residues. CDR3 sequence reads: CASSLGQSGNTIYF. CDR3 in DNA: TGTGCCAGCAGCTTAGGGCAGTCTGGAAACACCATATATTTT. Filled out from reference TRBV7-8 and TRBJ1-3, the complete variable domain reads GAGVSQSPRYKVAKRGQDVALRCDPISGHVSLFWYQQALGQGPEFLTYFQNEAQLDKSGLPSDRFFAERPEGSVSTLKIQRTQQEDSAVYLCASSLGQSGNTIYFGEGSWLTVV.

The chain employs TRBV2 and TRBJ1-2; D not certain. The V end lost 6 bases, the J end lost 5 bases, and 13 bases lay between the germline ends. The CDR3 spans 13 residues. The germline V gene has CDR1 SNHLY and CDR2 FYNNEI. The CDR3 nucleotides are TGTGCCAGCAGCGTCGAAAGCAAGTATGGCTACACCTTC. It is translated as CASSVESKYGYTF.

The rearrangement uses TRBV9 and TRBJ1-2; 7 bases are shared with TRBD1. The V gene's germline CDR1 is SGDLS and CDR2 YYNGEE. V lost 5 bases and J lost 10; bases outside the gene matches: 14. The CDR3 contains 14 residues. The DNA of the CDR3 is TGTGCCAGCAGTCGTTCGGGGACAGTAGGGGACTACACCTTC. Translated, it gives CASSRSGTVGDYTF.

The CDR3 DNA is TGTGCCAGCAGTTTCGGGACAGGGGTTGAAAAACTGTTTTTT. Protein sequence: CASSFGTGVEKLFF. The V and J genes are TRBV27 and TRBJ1-4; 10 positions match TRBD1. The V gene's germline CDR1 is MNHEY and CDR2 SMNVEV (reference sequence). V lost 3 bases and J lost 7; bases outside the gene matches: 2. The CDR3 totals 14 residues.

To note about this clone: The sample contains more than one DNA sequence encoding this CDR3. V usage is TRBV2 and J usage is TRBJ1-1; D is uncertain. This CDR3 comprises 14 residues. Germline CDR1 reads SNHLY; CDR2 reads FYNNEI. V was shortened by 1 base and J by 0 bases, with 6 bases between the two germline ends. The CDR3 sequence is CASSEGRVNTEAFF. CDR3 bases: TGTGCCAGCAGTGAAGGTCGGGTGAACACTGAAGCTTTCTTT. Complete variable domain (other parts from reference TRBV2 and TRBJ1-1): EPEVTQTPSHQVTQMGQEVILRCVPISNHLYFYWYRQILGQKVEFLVSFYNNEISEKSEIFDDQFSVERPDGSNFTLKIRSTKLEDSAMYFCASSEGRVNTEAFFGQGTRLTVV.

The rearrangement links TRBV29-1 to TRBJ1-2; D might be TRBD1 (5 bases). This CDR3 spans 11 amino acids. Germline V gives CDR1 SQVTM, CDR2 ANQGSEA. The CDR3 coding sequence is TGCACCCAGGCGGGGCCTGGAGGCTACACCTTC. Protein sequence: CTQAGPGGYTF.

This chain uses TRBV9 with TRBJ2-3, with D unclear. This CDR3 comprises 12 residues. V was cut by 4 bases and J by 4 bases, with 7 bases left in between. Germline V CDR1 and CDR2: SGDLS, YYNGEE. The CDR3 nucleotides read TGTGCCAGCAGCCCCCAGTCAGATACGCAGTATTTT. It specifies CASSPQSDTQYF.

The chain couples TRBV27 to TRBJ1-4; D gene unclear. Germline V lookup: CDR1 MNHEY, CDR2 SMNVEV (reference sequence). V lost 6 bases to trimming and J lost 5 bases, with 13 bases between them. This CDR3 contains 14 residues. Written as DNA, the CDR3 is TGTGCCAGCAGCCCCGGAGGGAGGAATGAAAAACTGTTTTTT. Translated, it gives CASSPGGRNEKLFF. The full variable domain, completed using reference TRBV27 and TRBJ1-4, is EAQVTQNPRYLITVTGKKLTVTCSQNMNHEYMSWYRQDPGLGLRQIYYSMNVEVTDKGDVPEGYKVSRKEKRNFPLILESPSPNQTSLYFCASSPGGRNEKLFFGSGTQLSVL.

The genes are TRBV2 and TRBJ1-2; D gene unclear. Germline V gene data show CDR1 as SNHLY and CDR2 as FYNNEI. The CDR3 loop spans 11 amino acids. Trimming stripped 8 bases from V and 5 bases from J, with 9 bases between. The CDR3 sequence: CASVGGYGYTF. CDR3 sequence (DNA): TGTGCCAGCGTAGGCGGGTATGGCTACACCTTC.

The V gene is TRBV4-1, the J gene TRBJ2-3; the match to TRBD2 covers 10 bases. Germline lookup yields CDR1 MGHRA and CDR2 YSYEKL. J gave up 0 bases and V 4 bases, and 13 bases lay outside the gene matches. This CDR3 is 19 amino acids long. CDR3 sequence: CASSLSRGASGRSTDTQYF. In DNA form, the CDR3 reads TGCGCCAGCAGCCTATCCCGAGGGGCTAGCGGGAGAAGCACAGATACGCAGTATTTT.

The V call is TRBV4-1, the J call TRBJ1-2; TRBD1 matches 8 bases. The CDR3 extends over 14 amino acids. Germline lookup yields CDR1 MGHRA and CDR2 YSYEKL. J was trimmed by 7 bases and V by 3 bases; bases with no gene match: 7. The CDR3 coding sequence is TGCGCCAGCAGCCAGTCCCAGGGGGCCAGTGGCTACACCTTC. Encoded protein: CASSQSQGASGYTF.